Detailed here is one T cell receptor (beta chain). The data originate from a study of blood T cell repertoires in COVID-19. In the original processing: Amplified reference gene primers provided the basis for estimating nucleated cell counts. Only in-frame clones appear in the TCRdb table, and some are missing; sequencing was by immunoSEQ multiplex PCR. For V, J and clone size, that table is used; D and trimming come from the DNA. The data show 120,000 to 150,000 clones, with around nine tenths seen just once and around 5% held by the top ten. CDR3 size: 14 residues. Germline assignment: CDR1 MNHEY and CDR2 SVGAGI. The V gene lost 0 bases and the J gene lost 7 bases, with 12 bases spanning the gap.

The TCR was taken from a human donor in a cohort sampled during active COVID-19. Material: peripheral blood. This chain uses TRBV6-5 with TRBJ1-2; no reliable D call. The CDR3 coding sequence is TGTGCCAGCAGTTACTCTCTGGAGGGCTCTGGCTACACCTTC. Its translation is CASSYSLEGSGYTF.